This entry lists 7 T cell receptor beta chains sequenced from one sample in a study of identical twins. A single record per CDR3 protein comes from TCRdb applying MiXCR to the 5' RACE reads. The profile shows roughly 720,000 distinct CDR3 sequences, around a sixth of them singletons. Separately, the same data were catalogued under a study of T cells expressing NK-cell markers.

Sequenced sample: PBMCs. The receptors shown here come from a woman in her late teens or twenties in good health.

The rearrangement uses TRBV27 and TRBJ2-5, with D possibly TRBD1 on 6 matching bases. The germline gives CDR1 MNHEY, CDR2 SMNVEV (reference sequence). This CDR3 spans 15 amino acids. The V and J ends lost 6 bases and 5 bases respectively, with 19 bases between them. Written as DNA, the CDR3 is TGTGCCAGCAGAAACACCAAGGGACAAGGGGAGACCCAGTACTTC. Its translation is CASRNTKGQGETQYF.

This clonotype showed up many times. The chain carries TRBV15 and TRBJ2-7; 8 nucleotides align to TRBD2. The V segment lost 1 base and the J segment 4 bases; nucleotides outside the gene matches: 6. CDR1 is LNHNV, CDR2 YYDKDF, per germline (reference sequence). CDR3 length: 15 residues. Here the CDR3 reads CATSRAGGNLYEQYF. CDR3 nucleotides: TGTGCCACCAGCAGAGCGGGAGGGAACTTATACGAGCAGTACTTC.

V is TRBV5-5 and J is TRBJ2-3; the match to TRBD2 covers 11 bases. The CDR3 length is 14 residues. Germline CDR1 SGHKS, CDR2 YYEKEE (reference sequence). The junction had 9 bases not matched to a gene; V was cut back by 4 bases and J by 11 bases. The chain's CDR3 is CASSLGTSGGRQYF. CDR3 nucleotides: TGTGCCAGCAGCCTCGGGACTAGCGGAGGGAGGCAGTATTTT. The full variable domain, with the rest looked up from reference TRBV5-5 and TRBJ2-3, is DAGVTQSPTHLIKTRGQQVTLRCSPISGHKSVSWYQQVLGQGPQFIFQYYEKEERGRGNFPDRFSARQFPNYSSELNVNALLLGDSALYLCASSLGTSGGRQYFGPGTRLTVL.

This clonotype has more than one count but fewer than ten. V is TRBV7-9 and J is TRBJ2-1; D not certain. The CDR3 sequence is 11 residues long. The germline gives CDR1 SEHNR, CDR2 FQNEAQ (reference sequence). V was pared by 6 bases and J by 9 bases, with 9 bases between. The CDR3 loop is CASRYVGEQFF. The CDR3 nucleotides are TGTGCCAGCAGGTACGTTGGTGAGCAGTTCTTC.

The CDR3 DNA sequence: TGCAGCGTGCTGCGACAGGGGGCGGAATACGAGCAGTACTTC. This translates into CSVLRQGAEYEQYF. The rearrangement joins TRBV29-1 to TRBJ2-7; 10 nucleotides agree with TRBD1. The CDR3 consists of 14 residues. Germline V CDR1 and CDR2: SQVTM, ANQGSEA. V shed 6 bases and J 4 bases; nucleotides not matched to a gene: 9.

J is TRBJ2-2 and V is TRBV12-3 or TRBV12-4; tentatively, D is TRBD1 or TRBD2 (6 bases each). CDR3 size: 13 residues. V was pared by 3 bases and J by 7 bases, with 9 bases between. Written as DNA, the CDR3 is TGTGCCAGCAGTTTCGGGGGCCGCGGGGAGCTGTTTTTT. It specifies CASSFGGRGELFF.

The rearrangement uses TRBV7-9 and TRBJ2-4; D is unresolved. The germline V gene encodes CDR1 SEHNR and CDR2 FQNEAQ (reference sequence). The length of the CDR3 is 16 residues. V lost 1 base to trimming and J lost 0 bases, with 10 bases between them. The CDR3 protein is CASSLGFQLAKNIQYF. CDR3 DNA sequence: TGTGCCAGCAGCTTAGGATTCCAGTTAGCCAAAAACATTCAGTACTTC.